These T cell receptor beta chains were read from a single sample in a study of blood T cell repertoires in COVID-19. The assay was immunoSEQ multiplex PCR, and TCRdb's table has in-frame clones only and misses some. The sample lists over 150,000 clones; 60% to 80% were seen once. Sequenced: peripheral blood. Receptors were obtained from a woman in her 70s with acute or convalescent COVID-19. Both conserved end residues are part of each CDR3. The D gene is left open where the match is weak. Clone size appears in some rows only: once, few, many, or a class for an expanded clone.

v_gene: TRBV5-5; j_gene: TRBJ1-3; abundance: -; d_gene: -; len: 16; CDR3aa: CASSSKDRGSGNTIYF; CDR3nt: TGTGCCAGCAGCTCGAAGGACAGAGGCTCTGGAAACACCATATATTTT
v_gene: TRBV28; j_gene: TRBJ1-2; abundance: -; d_gene: -; len: 14; CDR3aa: CASSLTHSRGGYTF; CDR3nt: TGTGCCAGCAGTTTAACACACTCCAGGGGTGGCTACACCTTC
v_gene: TRBV13; j_gene: TRBJ2-2; abundance: -; d_gene: TRBD2; len: 15; CDR3aa: CASSPSAGAVGELFF; CDR3nt: TGTGCCAGCAGCCCCTCGGCGGGAGCCGTCGGGGAGCTGTTTTTT
v_gene: TRBV29-1; j_gene: TRBJ2-7; abundance: -; d_gene: TRBD2; len: 13; CDR3aa: CSPPTSGIYEQYF; CDR3nt: TGCAGCCCCCCTACTAGCGGAATTTACGAGCAGTACTTC
v_gene: TRBV12-3/TRBV12-4; j_gene: TRBJ2-1; abundance: -; d_gene: -; len: 11; CDR3aa: CASSLYNEQFF; CDR3nt: TGTGCCAGCAGTCTTTACAATGAGCAGTTCTTC
v_gene: TRBV18; j_gene: TRBJ2-7; abundance: -; d_gene: TRBD2; len: 19; CDR3aa: CASSPTPGTSGSGYYEQYF; CDR3nt: TGTGCCAGCTCACCGACACCCGGGACTAGCGGGAGTGGATATTACGAGCAGTACTTC
v_gene: TRBV20-1; j_gene: TRBJ1-2; abundance: few; d_gene: -; len: 13; CDR3aa: CSASAGADYGYTF; CDR3nt: TGCAGTGCTAGTGCAGGGGCGGACTATGGCTACACCTTC
v_gene: TRBV5-1; j_gene: TRBJ1-1; abundance: -; d_gene: -; len: 14; CDR3aa: CASQSGSDGVEAFF; CDR3nt: TGCGCCAGCCAATCGGGGTCGGACGGAGTTGAAGCTTTCTTT
v_gene: TRBV5-1; j_gene: TRBJ1-4; abundance: -; d_gene: -; len: 15; CDR3aa: CASSLALLRDEKLFF; CDR3nt: TGCGCCAGCAGCTTGGCCCTACTCCGGGATGAAAAACTGTTTTTT
v_gene: TRBV6-5; j_gene: TRBJ2-7; abundance: -; d_gene: -; len: 15; CDR3aa: CASSRQDASSYEQYF; CDR3nt: TGTGCCAGCAGTCGACAGGACGCGAGCTCCTACGAGCAGTACTTC
v_gene: TRBV11-3; j_gene: TRBJ2-1; abundance: -; d_gene: TRBD2; len: 16; CDR3aa: CASSLVAGGSYNEQFF; CDR3nt: TGTGCCAGCAGCTTAGTTGCGGGAGGGAGCTACAATGAGCAGTTCTTC
v_gene: TRBV19; j_gene: TRBJ2-1; abundance: -; d_gene: -; len: 16; CDR3aa: CASSMRRRKSGNEQFF; CDR3nt: TGTGCCAGTAGTATGAGAAGGAGGAAGAGCGGCAATGAGCAGTTCTTC
v_gene: TRBV13; j_gene: TRBJ2-1; abundance: once; d_gene: TRBD2; len: 16; CDR3aa: CASSLAGLAGAREQFF; CDR3nt: TGTGCCAGCAGCTTAGCGGGACTAGCGGGAGCGCGTGAGCAGTTCTTC
v_gene: TRBV28; j_gene: TRBJ2-1; abundance: -; d_gene: TRBD2; len: 15; CDR3aa: CASSSLAGVRYEQFF; CDR3nt: TGTGCCAGCAGTTCATTAGCGGGAGTGCGGTATGAGCAGTTCTTC
v_gene: TRBV29-1; j_gene: TRBJ2-1; abundance: -; d_gene: TRBD1; len: 12; CDR3aa: CSAGQGWNEQFF; CDR3nt: TGCAGCGCTGGACAGGGGTGGAATGAGCAGTTCTTC
v_gene: TRBV7-3; j_gene: TRBJ1-4; abundance: few; d_gene: TRBD1; len: 15; CDR3aa: CASSLGQHSNEKLFF; CDR3nt: TGTGCCAGCAGCTTGGGACAGCATTCAAATGAAAAACTGTTTTTT
v_gene: TRBV27; j_gene: TRBJ2-1; abundance: -; d_gene: TRBD1; len: 17; CDR3aa: CASSLEWGDRGYNEQFF; CDR3nt: TGTGCCAGCAGTTTAGAATGGGGGGACAGGGGGTACAATGAGCAGTTCTTC
v_gene: TRBV30; j_gene: TRBJ2-6; abundance: -; d_gene: TRBD1; len: 16; CDR3aa: CACTGGELAGANVLTF; CDR3nt: TGTGCCTGTACAGGGGGCGAATTGGCTGGGGCCAACGTCCTGACTTTC
v_gene: TRBV29-1; j_gene: TRBJ1-2; abundance: -; d_gene: TRBD1; len: 13; CDR3aa: CSALDRENYGYTF; CDR3nt: TGCAGCGCACTGGACAGGGAAAATTATGGCTACACCTTC
v_gene: TRBV19; j_gene: TRBJ2-7; abundance: -; d_gene: TRBD2; len: 16; CDR3aa: CASSPDGAGGTYEQYF; CDR3nt: TGTGCCAGTAGTCCCGACGGTGCGGGAGGCACCTACGAGCAGTACTTC
v_gene: TRBV11-2; j_gene: TRBJ2-2; abundance: -; d_gene: -; len: 14; CDR3aa: CASSRNRATGELFF; CDR3nt: TGTGCCAGCAGCCGAAACAGGGCCACCGGGGAGCTGTTTTTT
v_gene: TRBV3-1/TRBV3-2; j_gene: TRBJ2-2; abundance: few; d_gene: -; len: 16; CDR3aa: CASSQGDGSDTGELFF; CDR3nt: TGTGCCAGCAGCCAGGGGGACGGGAGCGACACCGGGGAGCTGTTTTTT
v_gene: TRBV18; j_gene: TRBJ2-5; abundance: -; d_gene: TRBD1; len: 16; CDR3aa: CASSPPGQGFWETQYF; CDR3nt: TGTGCCAGCTCACCACCAGGACAGGGGTTTTGGGAGACCCAGTACTTC
v_gene: TRBV30; j_gene: TRBJ1-4; abundance: -; d_gene: TRBD1; len: 13; CDR3aa: CAWSRDREEKLFF; CDR3nt: TGTGCCTGGAGCCGGGACAGGGAGGAAAAACTGTTTTTT
v_gene: TRBV20-1; j_gene: TRBJ1-5; abundance: -; d_gene: TRBD1; len: 19; CDR3aa: CSASERGQVTSYSNQPQHF; CDR3nt: TGCAGTGCTAGTGAACGAGGACAGGTCACCTCTTATAGCAATCAGCCCCAGCATTTT
v_gene: TRBV29-1; j_gene: TRBJ2-1; abundance: -; d_gene: TRBD1; len: 16; CDR3aa: CSVGRTGTGAYNEQFF; CDR3nt: TGCAGCGTTGGACGCACTGGGACAGGGGCCTACAATGAGCAGTTCTTC
v_gene: TRBV5-1; j_gene: TRBJ2-2; abundance: -; d_gene: TRBD2; len: 17; CDR3aa: CASSARTSGANTGELFF; CDR3nt: TGCGCCAGCAGCGCTAGAACTAGCGGAGCGAACACCGGGGAGCTGTTTTTT
v_gene: TRBV10-2; j_gene: TRBJ1-1; abundance: -; d_gene: TRBD1; len: 16; CDR3aa: CATGDSGTGYNTEAFF; CDR3nt: TGCGCCACCGGAGACAGTGGGACAGGGTACAACACTGAAGCTTTCTTT
v_gene: TRBV29-1; j_gene: TRBJ2-4; abundance: -; d_gene: -; len: 12; CDR3aa: CSVGHLRDIQYF; CDR3nt: TGCAGCGTTGGACACCTCAGGGACATTCAGTACTTC
v_gene: TRBV7-3; j_gene: TRBJ1-2; abundance: -; d_gene: -; len: 14; CDR3aa: CASSLTGTSDGYTF; CDR3nt: TGTGCCAGCAGCTTAACCGGGACATCAGATGGCTACACCTTC
v_gene: TRBV6-5; j_gene: TRBJ2-7; abundance: -; d_gene: -; len: 12; CDR3aa: CASLEFSYEQYF; CDR3nt: TGTGCCAGCCTCGAGTTTTCCTACGAGCAGTACTTC
v_gene: TRBV12-3/TRBV12-4; j_gene: TRBJ2-7; abundance: -; d_gene: -; len: 13; CDR3aa: CASSFGRTYEQYF; CDR3nt: TGTGCCAGCAGTTTCGGCAGGACCTACGAGCAGTACTTC
v_gene: TRBV18; j_gene: TRBJ2-3; abundance: -; d_gene: TRBD2; len: 13; CDR3aa: CASTDAGTRTQYF; CDR3nt: TGTGCCAGCACCGACGCCGGGACTAGGACGCAGTATTTT
v_gene: TRBV6-5; j_gene: TRBJ1-2; abundance: -; d_gene: TRBD1; len: 15; CDR3aa: CASRSGTGMYYGYTF; CDR3nt: TGTGCCAGCAGAAGCGGGACAGGGATGTACTATGGCTACACCTTC
v_gene: TRBV7-2; j_gene: TRBJ2-1; abundance: -; d_gene: TRBD1; len: 15; CDR3aa: CASSLMGQGSDEQFF; CDR3nt: TGTGCCAGCAGCTTAATGGGACAGGGGAGCGATGAGCAGTTCTTC
v_gene: TRBV7-2; j_gene: TRBJ2-3; abundance: -; d_gene: TRBD1; len: 17; CDR3aa: CASSLALRTGATDTQYF; CDR3nt: TGTGCCAGCAGCTTAGCCTTAAGGACAGGGGCCACAGATACGCAGTATTTT
v_gene: TRBV6-1; j_gene: TRBJ2-7; abundance: -; d_gene: -; len: 15; CDR3aa: CASSDQQGISYEQYF; CDR3nt: TGTGCCAGCAGTGACCAGCAGGGAATATCCTACGAGCAGTACTTC
v_gene: TRBV29-1; j_gene: TRBJ2-1; abundance: -; d_gene: -; len: 12; CDR3aa: CSVDSSGGEQFF; CDR3nt: TGCAGCGTCGACTCCTCCGGGGGTGAGCAGTTCTTC
v_gene: TRBV4-1; j_gene: TRBJ2-7; abundance: -; d_gene: TRBD2; len: 15; CDR3aa: CASSQALGLAYEQYF; CDR3nt: TGCGCCAGCAGCCAAGCGCTAGGACTAGCCTACGAGCAGTACTTC
v_gene: TRBV2; j_gene: TRBJ2-7; abundance: -; d_gene: TRBD1; len: 18; CDR3aa: CASSLTLGTGTLVHEQYF; CDR3nt: TGTGCCAGCAGTCTTACTCTCGGGACAGGGACCCTAGTCCACGAGCAGTACTTC
v_gene: TRBV2; j_gene: TRBJ1-4; abundance: -; d_gene: TRBD1; len: 14; CDR3aa: CASKTQGASEKLFF; CDR3nt: TGTGCCAGCAAAACCCAGGGGGCCTCCGAAAAACTGTTTTTT
v_gene: TRBV5-1; j_gene: TRBJ2-1; abundance: -; d_gene: TRBD2; len: 15; CDR3aa: CASSVGGSSYNEQFF; CDR3nt: TGCGCCAGCAGCGTCGGGGGGAGCTCCTACAATGAGCAGTTCTTC
v_gene: TRBV19; j_gene: TRBJ1-4; abundance: -; d_gene: -; len: 13; CDR3aa: CASSNTVREKLFF; CDR3nt: TGTGCCAGTAGTAATACCGTCCGGGAAAAACTGTTTTTT
v_gene: TRBV24-1; j_gene: TRBJ2-1; abundance: -; d_gene: TRBD2; len: 15; CDR3aa: CATSDGPAGGWWQFF; CDR3nt: TGTGCCACCAGTGATGGCCCAGCGGGAGGTTGGTGGCAGTTCTTC
v_gene: TRBV7-8; j_gene: TRBJ2-1; abundance: -; d_gene: TRBD2; len: 14; CDR3aa: CASSMPSGYNEQFF; CDR3nt: TGTGCCAGCAGTATGCCTAGCGGTTACAATGAGCAGTTCTTC
v_gene: TRBV18; j_gene: TRBJ2-7; abundance: -; d_gene: TRBD1; len: 14; CDR3aa: CASSLGQGAWEQYF; CDR3nt: TGTGCCAGCTCACTGGGACAGGGGGCGTGGGAGCAGTACTTC
v_gene: TRBV5-6; j_gene: TRBJ2-7; abundance: -; d_gene: TRBD2; len: 17; CDR3aa: CASSPTGLAGVAGEQYF; CDR3nt: TGTGCCAGCAGCCCGACGGGACTAGCGGGAGTGGCGGGGGAGCAGTACTTC
v_gene: TRBV2; j_gene: TRBJ2-7; abundance: few; d_gene: -; len: 12; CDR3aa: CASSEELYEQYF; CDR3nt: TGTGCCAGCAGTGAGGAGTTGTACGAGCAGTACTTC
v_gene: TRBV4-2; j_gene: TRBJ1-4; abundance: -; d_gene: -; len: 14; CDR3aa: CASGSVRGREKLFF; CDR3nt: TGTGCCAGCGGAAGCGTCAGGGGAAGGGAAAAACTGTTTTTT
v_gene: TRBV3-1/TRBV3-2; j_gene: TRBJ2-5; abundance: few; d_gene: -; len: 13; CDR3aa: CASSPSEGETQYF; CDR3nt: TGTGCCAGCAGCCCTTCTGAGGGCGAGACCCAGTACTTC
v_gene: TRBV5-1; j_gene: TRBJ1-1; abundance: -; d_gene: -; len: 14; CDR3aa: CASSLGGTNTEAFF; CDR3nt: TGCGCCAGCAGCTTGGGAGGTACGAACACTGAAGCTTTCTTT
v_gene: TRBV7-8; j_gene: TRBJ2-7; abundance: -; d_gene: TRBD2; len: 17; CDR3aa: CASSPWGGGLATYEQYF; CDR3nt: TGTGCCAGCAGCCCCTGGGGAGGGGGACTAGCGACCTACGAGCAGTACTTC
v_gene: TRBV3-1/TRBV3-2; j_gene: TRBJ1-1; abundance: -; d_gene: -; len: 13; CDR3aa: CASSQVTGRRAFF; CDR3nt: TGTGCCAGCAGCCAAGTTACTGGGCGCCGAGCTTTCTTT
v_gene: TRBV7-9; j_gene: TRBJ1-5; abundance: -; d_gene: -; len: 13; CDR3aa: CASSFADAGPQHF; CDR3nt: TGTGCCAGCAGCTTCGCTGACGCGGGACCCCAGCATTTT
v_gene: TRBV7-9; j_gene: TRBJ2-7; abundance: -; d_gene: -; len: 13; CDR3aa: CASSIQGAGEQYF; CDR3nt: TGTGCCAGCAGCATACAGGGAGCGGGGGAGCAGTACTTC
v_gene: TRBV7-6; j_gene: TRBJ1-3; abundance: -; d_gene: -; len: 16; CDR3aa: CASSPLSAQLGNTIYF; CDR3nt: TGTGCCAGCAGCCCGCTTTCGGCACAGCTTGGAAACACCATATATTTT
v_gene: TRBV5-1; j_gene: TRBJ1-1; abundance: few; d_gene: TRBD1; len: 16; CDR3aa: CASSLELTGAGTEAFF; CDR3nt: TGCGCCAGCAGCTTGGAATTGACAGGGGCCGGTACTGAAGCTTTCTTT
v_gene: TRBV5-1; j_gene: TRBJ2-7; abundance: once; d_gene: TRBD1; len: 13; CDR3aa: CASSSDRVYEQYF; CDR3nt: TGCGCCAGCAGCTCTGACAGGGTCTACGAGCAGTACTTC
v_gene: TRBV6-5; j_gene: TRBJ1-2; abundance: -; d_gene: -; len: 11; CDR3aa: CASSSSYGYTF; CDR3nt: TGTGCCAGCAGCTCCAGCTATGGCTACACCTTC
v_gene: TRBV28; j_gene: TRBJ2-7; abundance: -; d_gene: TRBD1; len: 14; CDR3aa: CASSTGQGPYEQYF; CDR3nt: TGTGCCAGCAGCACCGGACAGGGGCCCTACGAGCAGTACTTC